A single sample gave rise to the 13 T cell receptor beta chains below, sequenced in a study of identical twins. TCRdb recomputed calls from the 5' RACE reads with MiXCR, one row per CDR3 protein. The sample includes 450,000 or so distinct CDR3 sequences, 12% to 15% of them seen just once. The sample was also reused in another study, on yellow fever vaccine responses in identical twins.

The sample comprised CD4+ T cells sorted from blood. These TCRs come from a woman aged 18-29 years in good health.

The V gene is TRBV13, the J gene TRBJ2-7, with 9 bases aligning to TRBD2. The CDR3 is 16 residues long. The germline V gene has CDR1 PRHDT and CDR2 FYEKMQ (reference sequence). The V gene end was trimmed by 5 bases and the J gene end by 1 base; junction bases not matched to a gene: 9. The CDR3 reads CASSPYSSGKSYEQYF. CDR3 nucleotide sequence: TGTGCCAGCAGCCCATATTCTAGCGGGAAGTCCTACGAGCAGTACTTC.

This clonotype was detected only a few times. This chain connects TRBV30 to TRBJ2-3; 7 bases are a match to TRBD2. Germline values: CDR1 GTSNPN, CDR2 SVGIG (reference sequence). V lost 4 bases and J lost 5; bases outside the gene matches: 12. This CDR3 contains 15 residues. The CDR3 loop reads CAWNPSRGVQDTQYF. DNA of the CDR3: TGTGCCTGGAACCCCTCTCGGGGGGTACAAGATACGCAGTATTTT.

This chain joins TRBV6-2 or TRBV6-3 and TRBJ1-2; D is undetermined. The germline V gene encodes CDR1 MNHEY and CDR2 SVGEGT. The V and J ends lost 5 bases and 2 bases respectively, with 12 bases between them. This CDR3 region has 14 residues. CDR3 DNA sequence: TGTGCCAGCAGTCGCTGGACGGACAACTATGGCTACACCTTC. Translating gives CASSRWTDNYGYTF.

This rearrangement joins TRBV10-2 to TRBJ2-4, with TRBD1 identical over 7 bases. Germline V CDR1 and CDR2: WSHSY, SAAADI. V was pared by 6 bases and J by 0 bases, with 8 bases of the junction left unmatched. The CDR3 extends over 16 amino acids. CDR3 amino acids: CASRRGQDIAKNIQYF. CDR3 nucleotide sequence: TGCGCCAGCAGGAGGGGGCAGGATATAGCCAAAAACATTCAGTACTTC.

V and J are TRBV7-2 and TRBJ1-2, with TRBD1 as a possible D gene (5 bases). Germline lookup yields CDR1 SGHTA and CDR2 FQGNSA. This CDR3 comprises 13 residues. V lost 5 bases and J 6 bases, leaving 13 bases between the germline ends. The CDR3 DNA is TGTGCCAGCAGCCAGAGCAGGGAAGATGGCTACACCTTC. This sequence encodes CASSQSREDGYTF. Complete variable domain (other parts from reference TRBV7-2 and TRBJ1-2): GAGVSQSPSNKVTEKGKDVELRCDPISGHTALYWYRQSLGQGLEFLIYFQGNSAPDKSGLPSDRFSAERTGGSVSTLTIQRTQQEDSAVYLCASSQSREDGYTFGSGTRLTVV.

This chain uses TRBV5-1 with TRBJ2-5; 8 nucleotides align to TRBD2. Germline values: CDR1 SGHRS, CDR2 YFSETQ. Trimming cost V 4 bases and J 2 bases; bases outside gene matches: 7. This CDR3 has 15 residues. CDR3 coding DNA: TGCGCCAGCAGCCCGGGGGGGGACGTGCAAGAGACCCAGTACTTC. Translation: CASSPGGDVQETQYF.

This clonotype was detected a few times. V usage is TRBV6-4 and J usage is TRBJ2-2, with 7 bases that match TRBD1. Germline V gives CDR1 MRHNA, CDR2 SNTAGT. Germline trimming cut 4 bases from V and 2 bases from J; bases unmatched to any gene: 7. The CDR3 has 16 residues. The CDR3 sequence: CASSAIPGGNTGELFF. The CDR3 DNA sequence: TGTGCCAGCAGTGCGATCCCAGGGGGTAACACCGGGGAGCTGTTTTTT.

The chain carries TRBV2 and TRBJ2-7; D may correspond to TRBD1 or TRBD2 (5 bases each). Trimming shortened V by 6 bases and J by 2 bases, and 11 bases separated the two germline ends. The CDR3 length is 13 residues. Per germline, CDR1 SNHLY and CDR2 FYNNEI. CDR3 coding DNA: TGTGCCAGCAGAGGGGACGGGACCTACGAGCAGTACTTC. Its protein is CASRGDGTYEQYF.

This chain uses TRBV29-1 with TRBJ2-1, with D uncertain. V lost 4 bases and J 15 bases, leaving 13 bases between the germline ends. Germline V gene sequence: CDR1 SQVTM, CDR2 ANQGSEA. The CDR3 contains 10 residues. CDR3 region: CSVGEVTPFF. The DNA for the CDR3 is TGCAGCGTTGGCGAAGTTACTCCGTTCTTC.

In its sample, this clonotype was seen a few times. The rearrangement uses TRBV3-1 and TRBJ2-7; 10 bases map to TRBD2. The germline V gene has CDR1 LGHDT and CDR2 YNNKEL (reference sequence). Trimming at V came to 1 base and at J to 13 bases, leaving 4 bases not matched to a gene. CDR3 length: 12 amino acids. In nucleotides, the CDR3 is TGTGCCAGCAGCCAAGTTGGGACTAGCGCCTACTTC. Protein product: CASSQVGTSAYF.

This clonotype was found a few times. V usage is TRBV4-1 and J usage is TRBJ2-1; TRBD1 might be the D (5 bases). The germline V gene encodes CDR1 MGHRA and CDR2 YSYEKL. The CDR3 covers 15 residues. Trimming left V 0 bases short and J 5 bases short, with 11 bases between. This chain's CDR3 is CASSQESGNHNEQFF. DNA of the CDR3: TGCGCCAGCAGCCAAGAGTCAGGGAACCACAATGAGCAGTTCTTC.

This clonotype was observed a handful of times. The genes are TRBV20-1 and TRBJ2-7; 7 bases map to TRBD1. This CDR3 is built from 14 residues. Germline CDR1 DFQATT, CDR2 SNEGSKA (reference sequence). V was pared by 6 bases and J by 3 bases, with 11 bases of the junction left unmatched. This chain's CDR3 is CSAYWPRGSYEQYF. The DNA of the CDR3 is TGCAGTGCGTATTGGCCCAGGGGGAGCTACGAGCAGTACTTC.

Many counts were recorded for this clonotype. CDR3 sequence (DNA): TGTGCCAGCACCACTGGACTAGCGGGAAATGAGCAGTTCTTC. Residues: CASTTGLAGNEQFF. V and J are TRBV12-3 or TRBV12-4 and TRBJ2-1; 12 positions agree with TRBD2. CDR3 length: 14 residues. J lost 7 bases, V lost 7 bases, and 5 bases had no gene match.